This TCR beta chain was captured in a study of blood T cell repertoires in COVID-19. The assay was immunoSEQ multiplex PCR, and TCRdb's table has in-frame clones only and misses some. The repertoire holds more than 110,000 clones, with around 83% as singletons. CDR3 size: 14 residues. Germline V gives CDR1 LGHDT, CDR2 YNNKEL (reference sequence). V was clipped by 4 bases and J by 3 bases, with 9 bases between them. This clone was counted between two and nine times. Source material: peripheral blood. This TCR derives from an elderly woman with acute or convalescent COVID-19. This rearrangement joins TRBV3-1 (or the pseudogene TRBV3-2) to TRBJ2-2; D may be TRBD1 (5 bases). DNA for the CDR3: TGTGCCAGCAGCCTCAGGGTTGACACCGGGGAGCTGTTTTTT. Amino acid sequence: CASSLRVDTGELFF.